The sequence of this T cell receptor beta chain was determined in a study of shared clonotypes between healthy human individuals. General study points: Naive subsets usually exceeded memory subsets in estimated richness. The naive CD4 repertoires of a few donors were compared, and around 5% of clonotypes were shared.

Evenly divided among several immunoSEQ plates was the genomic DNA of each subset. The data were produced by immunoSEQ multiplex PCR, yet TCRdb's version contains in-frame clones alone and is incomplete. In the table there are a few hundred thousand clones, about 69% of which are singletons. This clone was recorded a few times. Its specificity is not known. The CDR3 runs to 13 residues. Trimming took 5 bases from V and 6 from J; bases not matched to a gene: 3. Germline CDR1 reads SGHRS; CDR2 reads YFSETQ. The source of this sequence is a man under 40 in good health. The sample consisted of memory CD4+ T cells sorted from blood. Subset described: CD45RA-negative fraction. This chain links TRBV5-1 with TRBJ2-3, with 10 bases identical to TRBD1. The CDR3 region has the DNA TGCGCCAGCAGTTGGACAGGGGGGGATACGCAGTATTTT. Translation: CASSWTGGDTQYF.